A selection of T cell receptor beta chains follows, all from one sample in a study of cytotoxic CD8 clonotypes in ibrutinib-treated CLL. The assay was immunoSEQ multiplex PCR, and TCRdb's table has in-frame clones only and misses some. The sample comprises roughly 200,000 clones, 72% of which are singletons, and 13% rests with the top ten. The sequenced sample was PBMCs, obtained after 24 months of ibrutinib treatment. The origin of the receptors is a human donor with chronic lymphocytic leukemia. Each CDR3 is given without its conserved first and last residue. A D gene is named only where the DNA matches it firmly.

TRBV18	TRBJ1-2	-	ASSLSEGSGYT
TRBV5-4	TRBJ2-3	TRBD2	ASSGRLAGGSDTQY
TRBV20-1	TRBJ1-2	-	SARDRVGYT
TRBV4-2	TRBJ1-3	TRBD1	ASGDRFSGNTIY
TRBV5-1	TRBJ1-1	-	ASSFLENTEAF
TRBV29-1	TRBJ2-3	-	SVPDRLTDTQY
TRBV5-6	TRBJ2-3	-	ASSFGLADTQY
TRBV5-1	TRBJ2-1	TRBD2	ASSREGSSYNEQF
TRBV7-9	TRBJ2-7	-	ASSRTLYEQY
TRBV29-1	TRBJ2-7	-	SVFGSWSEQY
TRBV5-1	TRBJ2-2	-	ASSHSTGELF
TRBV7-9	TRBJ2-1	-	ASSVYSGYEQF
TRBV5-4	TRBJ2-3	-	ASSLVDTQY
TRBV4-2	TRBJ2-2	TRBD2	ASSQLLAGNTGELF
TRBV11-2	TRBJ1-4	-	ASSSYRDKREKLF
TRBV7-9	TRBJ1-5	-	ASSLEGRSQPQH
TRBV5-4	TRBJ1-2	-	ASSLDRQNYGYT
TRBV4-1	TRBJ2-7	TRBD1	ASSQRTGGDEQY
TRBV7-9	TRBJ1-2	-	ASSYPNTGPIRNGYT
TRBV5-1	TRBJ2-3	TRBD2	ASRGGRPADTQY
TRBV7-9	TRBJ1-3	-	ASRVGSSGNTIY
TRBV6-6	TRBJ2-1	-	ASSYRRTSYNEQF
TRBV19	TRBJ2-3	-	ASSGGPAPTDTQY
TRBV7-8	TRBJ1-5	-	ASSPRPDQPQH
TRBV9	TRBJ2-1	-	ASSVGASYNEQF
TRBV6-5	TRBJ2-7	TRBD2	AATRTSGSYEQY
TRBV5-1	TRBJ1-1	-	ASSFSIGFPVPEAF
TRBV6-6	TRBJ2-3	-	ASSYSTADTQY
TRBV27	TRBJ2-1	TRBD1	ASRTGGMGRSYNEQF
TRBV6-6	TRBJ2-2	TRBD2	ASWGLADTGELF
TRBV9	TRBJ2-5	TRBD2	ASSVTHGRALETQY
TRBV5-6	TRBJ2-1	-	ASSLPGGLQF
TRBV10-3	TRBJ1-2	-	AISERQGFMDGYT
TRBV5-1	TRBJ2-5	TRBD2	ASRKGLAGEETQY
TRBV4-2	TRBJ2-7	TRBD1	ASSQVSPGTGAEQY
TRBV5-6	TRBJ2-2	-	ASSRTGRGFTGELF
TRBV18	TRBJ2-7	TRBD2	ASSPPLAGAYEQY
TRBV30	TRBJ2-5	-	ALGEFQETQY
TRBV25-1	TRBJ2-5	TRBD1	ASSYRQGAGETQY
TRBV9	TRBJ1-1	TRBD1	ASSVVGTGFNTEAF
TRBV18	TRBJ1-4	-	ASSPDRKTLF
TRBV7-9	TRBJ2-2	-	ASSPVGGSGELF
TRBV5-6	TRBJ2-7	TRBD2	ASSKGLAGDYEQY
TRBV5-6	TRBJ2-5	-	ASSFRETQY
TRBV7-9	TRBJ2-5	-	ASSPYTAKETQY
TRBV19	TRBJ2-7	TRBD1	ASSKDRGLSYEQY
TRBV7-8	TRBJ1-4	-	ASSLALGGLINEKLF
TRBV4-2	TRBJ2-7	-	ASSQDFRLY
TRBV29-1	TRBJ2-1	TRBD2	SVEDHYLFLGLAAYNEQF
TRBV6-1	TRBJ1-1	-	ASSAPAEKAF
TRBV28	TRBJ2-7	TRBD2	ASSLGTSGLGEQY
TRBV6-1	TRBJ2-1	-	ASSETLRGEQF
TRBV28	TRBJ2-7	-	ATLDISYEQY
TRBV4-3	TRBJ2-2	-	ASSQEPSGPNTGELF
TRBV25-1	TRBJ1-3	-	ASSHRGHASGNTIY